The clone carrying this T cell receptor beta chain was seen more than once but under ten times. This specimen comes from a study of CD8+ T cells in alopecia areata. As the sequencing template, cDNA was produced by extracting RNA and reverse transcribing it. Method: immunoSEQ multiplex PCR; TCRdb's copy keeps in-frame clones and lacks some. The sample yields 140,000 to 150,000 clones, less than 65% seen once. The CDR3 sequence is 19 residues long. Germline V gives CDR1 MNHEY, CDR2 SMNVEV (reference sequence). The V and J ends lost 3 bases and 0 bases respectively, with 21 bases between them. This clonotype originated in a human donor in good health. The sample consisted of CD8+ T cells sorted from blood. The J gene is TRBJ2-4, the V gene TRBV27; D might be TRBD1 (6 bases). This CDR3 reads CASSFRRGFPLLAKNIQYF. The CDR3 DNA sequence: TGTGCCAGCAGTTTCCGCAGGGGATTTCCGCTATTAGCCAAAAACATTCAGTACTTC.